This T cell receptor (beta chain) appears in the sequencing data of a study of cytomegalovirus exposure and HLA in healthy donors. Overall study: The use of the same platform for the 90 to 150 validation repertoires and the 550 to 700 first-cohort repertoires was reported by a later analysis.

Study-level results: The tendency of first-cohort TCR clusters to co-occur in the approximately 120 validation repertoires was identified by a subsequent analysis. CMV antigen specificity of three CMV-associated chains was confirmed in vitro.

As for this clone: What it binds is not known.

The donors were members of the validation cohort, which comprised around 110 subjects and was separate from the first cohort of several hundred subjects. Only in-frame clones appear in the TCRdb table, and some are missing; sequencing was by immunoSEQ multiplex PCR. The sample has some 160,000 clones, more than 70% seen once. Sequencing was carried out using PBMCs. The receptor was derived from a young man in good health and CMV-seronegative.

CDR3 region: CASSIGGLAGGQNTGELFF. The CDR3 nucleotides are TGTGCCAGTAGTATAGGGGGACTAGCGGGAGGGCAGAACACCGGGGAGCTGTTTTTT. The chain uses TRBV19 and TRBJ2-2, with 16 bases aligning to TRBD2. The length of the CDR3 is 19 residues. CDR1 is LNHDA and CDR2 is SQIVND in the germline V gene (reference sequence). The V segment lost 1 base and the J segment 1 base; nucleotides outside the gene matches: 3.